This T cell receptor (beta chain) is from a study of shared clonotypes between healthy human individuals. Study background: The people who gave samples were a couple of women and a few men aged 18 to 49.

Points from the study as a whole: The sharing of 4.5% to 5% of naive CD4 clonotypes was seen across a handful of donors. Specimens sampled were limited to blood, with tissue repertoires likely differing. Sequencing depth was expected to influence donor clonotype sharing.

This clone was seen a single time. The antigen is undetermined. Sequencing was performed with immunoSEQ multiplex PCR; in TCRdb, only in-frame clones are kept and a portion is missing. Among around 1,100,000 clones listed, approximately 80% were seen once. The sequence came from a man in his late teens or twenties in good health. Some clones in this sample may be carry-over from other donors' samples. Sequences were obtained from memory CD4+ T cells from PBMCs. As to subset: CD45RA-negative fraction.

CDR3 residues: CASSFSGGQGRGEQYF. CDR3 nucleotides: TGTGCCAGCAGTTTTTCAGGGGGACAGGGGAGAGGGGAGCAGTACTTC. V usage is TRBV28 and J usage is TRBJ2-7; TRBD1 matches 10 bases. This CDR3 has 16 amino acids. In germline, CDR1 is MDHEN, CDR2 SYDVKM. V was pared by 3 bases and J by 7 bases, with 12 bases of the junction left unmatched.